This T cell receptor beta chain was documented in a study of T cells expressing NK-cell markers. Overall study: Cells sorted as CD3+CD56+NKG2C+, CD3+CD56+NKG2C- and CD3+CD56-NKG2C+ T cells supplied the TCR beta repertoires. There were seven HCMV-seropositive donors and one seronegative donor among the eight sequenced.

Using the 5' RACE reads, TCRdb records one entry per CDR3 protein without DNA. This sample lists roughly 390,000 distinct CDR3 sequences; its ten largest clones have around 5.2%. General study findings and limits: Several donors showed these clonotypes also leading the CD3+CD56-NKG2C+ fraction. A range of 1.0-7.0% of CD8+ T cells consisted of dominant NKG2C+ clonotypes in roughly 6 donors.

CDR3 length: 13 amino acids. Germline V gene lookup returns CDR1 MNHEY and CDR2 SVGEGT. With regard to this clonotype: Its antigen is unidentified.

This clonotype was obtained from a man between 18 and 69 years old in good health. The V call is TRBV6-2 or TRBV6-3, the J call TRBJ2-5; the D gene TCRdb calls, TRBD2, cannot be checked with no DNA. Sequencing was done on a sample of blood T cells: a sorted CD56 or NKG2C T cell subset, CD4+ or CD8+ T cells, or bulk PBMC T cells (not recorded which). The CDR3 sequence is CASSYEGPETQYF.